The 6 T cell receptor beta chains presented below share a single source sample, sequenced in a study of shared clonotypes between healthy human individuals. Here immunoSEQ multiplex PCR was the method, and the copy in TCRdb shows in-frame clones only, minus some. The sample includes approximately 600,000 clones, 85% to 95% of them seen just once. Naive CD8 cells comprised CD45RO-negative, CCR7-positively selected cells, excluding terminally differentiated effector memory CD45RA+ cells. The sample comprised naive CD8+ T cells sorted from blood. These receptor sequences come from a woman younger than 45 in good health.

This clone was seen a single time. V is TRBV15 and J is TRBJ2-3; the match to TRBD2 covers 9 bases. This CDR3 is built from 17 residues. Germline CDR1 reads LNHNV; CDR2 reads YYDKDF (reference sequence). Trimming at V came to 4 bases and at J to 6 bases, leaving 14 bases not matched to a gene. The chain's CDR3 is CATSKPQGGRAWDTQYF. CDR3 nucleotides: TGTGCCACCAGCAAGCCCCAGGGCGGGAGGGCCTGGGATACGCAGTATTTT.

The V call is TRBV2, the J call TRBJ2-1, with 8 bases lining up with TRBD1. In germline, CDR1 is SNHLY, CDR2 FYNNEI. V shed 8 bases, J shed 2 bases, and the junction held 2 bases outside the gene matches. The CDR3 is 13 amino acids. CDR3 sequence reads: CASDRGAYNEQFF. CDR3 coding DNA: TGTGCCAGCGACAGGGGCGCCTACAATGAGCAGTTCTTC.

The V and J genes are TRBV28 and TRBJ2-7, with D tentatively TRBD1 or TRBD2 (5 bases each). Germline V gene lookup returns CDR1 MDHEN and CDR2 SYDVKM. This CDR3 spans 12 amino acids. The V and J ends lost 6 bases and 5 bases respectively, with 11 bases between them. The DNA of the CDR3 is TGTGCCAGCAGAAACCGGGACGACGAGCAGTACTTC. This translates into CASRNRDDEQYF.

This clone came up a few times. The rearrangement links TRBV2 to TRBJ1-1; 10 nucleotides align to TRBD1. Germline values: CDR1 SNHLY, CDR2 FYNNEI. This CDR3 is built from 15 residues. Trimming removed 6 bases from V and 0 bases from J; junction bases left unmatched: 4. The CDR3 DNA reads TGTGCCAGCAGGGACAGGGGGTCGATGAACACTGAAGCTTTCTTT. Amino acids: CASRDRGSMNTEAFF.

V gene TRBV21-1 combines with J gene TRBJ2-7; TRBD1 was called by the table and not checked on the DNA. TRBV21-1 has pseudogene status. The CDR3 has 18 amino acids. CDR3 protein: CASSICGQDRRAVYEQYF. The DNA for the CDR3 is TGTGCCAGCAGCATTTGCGGACAGGACAGGAGAGCTGTTTACGAGCAGTACTTC.

The chain uses TRBV29-1 and TRBJ2-7, with D unresolved. CDR3 length: 12 amino acids. The ends were cut back, 7 bases at V and 5 bases at J, with 15 bases in the middle. CDR1 is SQVTM and CDR2 is ANQGSEA in the germline V gene. The CDR3 sequence: CSALSSDNEQYF. CDR3 DNA: TGCAGCGCTCTGTCATCCGATAACGAGCAGTACTTC.